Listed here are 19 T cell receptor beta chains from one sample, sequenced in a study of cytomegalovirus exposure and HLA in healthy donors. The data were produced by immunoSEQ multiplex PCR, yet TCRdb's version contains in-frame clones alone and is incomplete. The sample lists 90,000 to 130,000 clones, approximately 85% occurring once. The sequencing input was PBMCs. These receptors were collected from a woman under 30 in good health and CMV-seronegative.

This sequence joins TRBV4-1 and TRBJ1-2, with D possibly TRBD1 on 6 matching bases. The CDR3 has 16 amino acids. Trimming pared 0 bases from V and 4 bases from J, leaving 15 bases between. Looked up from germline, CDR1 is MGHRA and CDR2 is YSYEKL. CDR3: CASSQESRGSFYGYTF. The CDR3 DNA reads TGCGCCAGCAGCCAAGAATCGAGGGGGTCTTTCTATGGCTACACCTTC.

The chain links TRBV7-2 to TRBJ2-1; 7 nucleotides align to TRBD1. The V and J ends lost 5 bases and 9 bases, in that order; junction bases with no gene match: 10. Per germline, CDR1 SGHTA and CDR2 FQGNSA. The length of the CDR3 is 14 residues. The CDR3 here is CASSPRGRGLEQFF. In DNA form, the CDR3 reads TGTGCCAGCAGCCCCCGCGGAAGGGGGCTTGAGCAGTTCTTC.

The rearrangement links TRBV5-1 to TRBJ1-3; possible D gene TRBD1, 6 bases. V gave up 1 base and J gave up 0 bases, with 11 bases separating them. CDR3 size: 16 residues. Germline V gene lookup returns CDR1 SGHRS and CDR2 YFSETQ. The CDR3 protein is CASSLLTGSSGNTIYF. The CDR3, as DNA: TGCGCCAGCAGCTTGCTTACAGGGTCCTCTGGAAACACCATATATTTT.

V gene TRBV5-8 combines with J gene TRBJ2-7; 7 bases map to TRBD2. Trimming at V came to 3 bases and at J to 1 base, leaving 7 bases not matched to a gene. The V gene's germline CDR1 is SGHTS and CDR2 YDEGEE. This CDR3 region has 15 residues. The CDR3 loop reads CASSSSGTKSYEQYF. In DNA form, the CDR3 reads TGTGCCAGCAGCTCATCCGGGACTAAGTCCTACGAGCAGTACTTC.

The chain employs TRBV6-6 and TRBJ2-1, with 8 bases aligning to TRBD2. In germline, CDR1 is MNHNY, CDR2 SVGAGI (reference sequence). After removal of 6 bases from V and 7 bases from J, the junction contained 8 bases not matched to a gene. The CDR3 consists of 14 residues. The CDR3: CASRDRGGKNEQFF. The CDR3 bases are TGTGCCAGCAGAGACCGGGGGGGCAAAAATGAGCAGTTCTTC.

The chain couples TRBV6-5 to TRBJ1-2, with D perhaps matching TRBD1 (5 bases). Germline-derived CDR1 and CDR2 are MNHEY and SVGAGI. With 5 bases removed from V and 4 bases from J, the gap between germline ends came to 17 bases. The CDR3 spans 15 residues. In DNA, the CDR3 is TGTGCCAGCAGTGCTAACCAGGGCGCGGTCTATGGCTACACCTTC. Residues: CASSANQGAVYGYTF.

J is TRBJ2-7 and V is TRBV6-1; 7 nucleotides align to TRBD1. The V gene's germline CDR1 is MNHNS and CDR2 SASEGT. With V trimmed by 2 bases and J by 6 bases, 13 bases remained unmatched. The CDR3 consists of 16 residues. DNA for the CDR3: TGTGCCAGCAGTGAATTAGAGGGGGCAGGTCCTGGCGAGCAGTACTTC. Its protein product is CASSELEGAGPGEQYF.

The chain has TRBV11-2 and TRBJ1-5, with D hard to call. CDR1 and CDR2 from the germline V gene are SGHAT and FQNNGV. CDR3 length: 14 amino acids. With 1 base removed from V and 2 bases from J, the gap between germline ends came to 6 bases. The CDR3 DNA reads TGTGCCAGCAGCTTAGTTTCCGGCAATCAGCCCCAGCATTTT. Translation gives CASSLVSGNQPQHF.

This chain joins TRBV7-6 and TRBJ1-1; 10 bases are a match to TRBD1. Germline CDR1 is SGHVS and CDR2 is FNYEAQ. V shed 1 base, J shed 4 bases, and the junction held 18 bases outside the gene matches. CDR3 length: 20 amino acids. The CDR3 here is CASSLDRDRGIFKVGTEAFF. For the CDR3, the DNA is TGTGCCAGCAGCTTAGACCGGGACAGGGGAATCTTTAAGGTCGGCACTGAAGCTTTCTTT. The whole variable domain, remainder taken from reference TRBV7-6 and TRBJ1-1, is GAGVSQSPRYKVTKRGQDVALRCDPISGHVSLYWYRQALGQGPEFLTYFNYEAQQDKSGLPNDRFSAERPEGSISTLTIQRTEQRDSAMYRCASSLDRDRGIFKVGTEAFFGQGTRLTVV.

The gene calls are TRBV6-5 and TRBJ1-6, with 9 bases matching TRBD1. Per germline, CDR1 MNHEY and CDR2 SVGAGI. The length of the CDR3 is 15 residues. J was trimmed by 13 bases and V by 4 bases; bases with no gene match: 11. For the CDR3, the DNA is TGTGCCAGCAGTTCAGGACAGGGGTGGTTTTCCCCCCTCCACTTT. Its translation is CASSSGQGWFSPLHF.

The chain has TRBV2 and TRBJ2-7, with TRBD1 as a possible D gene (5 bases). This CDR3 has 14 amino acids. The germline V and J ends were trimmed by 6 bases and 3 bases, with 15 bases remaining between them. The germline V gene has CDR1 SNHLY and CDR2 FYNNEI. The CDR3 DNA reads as TGTGCCAGCAGGGGTGACAGAAACCGCTACGAGCAGTACTTC. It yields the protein CASRGDRNRYEQYF.

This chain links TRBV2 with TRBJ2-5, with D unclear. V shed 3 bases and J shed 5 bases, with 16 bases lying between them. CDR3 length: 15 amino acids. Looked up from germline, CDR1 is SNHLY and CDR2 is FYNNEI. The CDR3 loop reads CASSEEQLPGETQYF. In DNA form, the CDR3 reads TGTGCCAGCAGTGAGGAACAGCTCCCTGGGGAGACCCAGTACTTC.

CDR3 in DNA: TGTGCCAGCAGCTTTAGCGGGGGGGCCTACAATGAGCAGTTCTTC. This translates into CASSFSGGAYNEQFF. This chain uses TRBV7-6 with TRBJ2-1; 11 bases match TRBD2. V was pared by 3 bases and J by 2 bases, with 0 bases of the junction left unmatched. CDR3 length equals 15 residues. Germline V gene sequence: CDR1 SGHVS, CDR2 FNYEAQ.

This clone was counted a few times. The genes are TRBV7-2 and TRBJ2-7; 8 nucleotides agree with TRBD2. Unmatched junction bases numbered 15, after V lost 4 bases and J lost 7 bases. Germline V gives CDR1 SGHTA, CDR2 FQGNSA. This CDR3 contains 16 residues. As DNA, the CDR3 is TGTGCCAGCAGCTACACCACGGGGGGGATCTCGAGTGAGCAGTACTTC. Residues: CASSYTTGGISSEQYF.

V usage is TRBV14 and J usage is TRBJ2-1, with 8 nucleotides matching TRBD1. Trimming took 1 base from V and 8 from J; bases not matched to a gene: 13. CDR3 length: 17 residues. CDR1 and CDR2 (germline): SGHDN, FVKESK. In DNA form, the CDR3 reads TGTGCCAGCAGCCAAGGCCTATCATTAGGACAGGGCCATGAGCAGTTCTTC. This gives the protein CASSQGLSLGQGHEQFF.

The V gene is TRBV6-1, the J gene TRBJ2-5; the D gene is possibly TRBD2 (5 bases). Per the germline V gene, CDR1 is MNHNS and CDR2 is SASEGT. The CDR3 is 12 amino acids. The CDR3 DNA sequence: TGTGCAAGTGGACTCAACCAAGAGACCCAGTACTTC. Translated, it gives CASGLNQETQYF.

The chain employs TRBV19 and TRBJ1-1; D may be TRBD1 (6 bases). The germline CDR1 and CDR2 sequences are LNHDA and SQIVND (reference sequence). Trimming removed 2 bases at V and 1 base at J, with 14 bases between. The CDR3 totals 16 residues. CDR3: CASSIRGKPWNTEAFF. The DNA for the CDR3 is TGTGCCAGTAGTATAAGGGGGAAGCCCTGGAACACTGAAGCTTTCTTT.

CDR3 in DNA: TGTGCCAGCAGTGAACAGGGGAACACTGAAGCTTTCTTT. Its translation is CASSEQGNTEAFF. The chain links TRBV25-1 to TRBJ1-1, with TRBD1 as a possible D gene (5 bases). Trimming cost V 2 bases and J 1 base, with 5 bases left between them. This CDR3 has 13 amino acids. Per germline, CDR1 MGHDK and CDR2 SYGVNS.

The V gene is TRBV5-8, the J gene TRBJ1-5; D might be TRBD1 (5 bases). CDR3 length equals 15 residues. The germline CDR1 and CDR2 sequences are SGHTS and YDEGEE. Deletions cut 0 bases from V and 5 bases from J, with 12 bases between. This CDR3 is CASSLGGDEYQPQHF. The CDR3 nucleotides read TGTGCCAGCAGCTTGGGGGGGGACGAGTATCAGCCCCAGCATTTT.